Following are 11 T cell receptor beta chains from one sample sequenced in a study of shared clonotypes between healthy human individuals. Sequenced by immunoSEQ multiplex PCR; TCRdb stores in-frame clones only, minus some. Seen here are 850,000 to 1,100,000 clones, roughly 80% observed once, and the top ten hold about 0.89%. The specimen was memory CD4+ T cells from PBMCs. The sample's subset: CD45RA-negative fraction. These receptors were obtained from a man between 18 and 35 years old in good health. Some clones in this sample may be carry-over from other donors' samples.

The CDR3 is CASSLAWTSGDTQYF. The CDR3 DNA follows: TGTGCCAGCAGCTTAGCTTGGACTAGCGGAGATACGCAGTATTTT. The chain carries TRBV7-2 and TRBJ2-3; 10 nucleotides agree with TRBD2. The CDR3 is made up of 15 amino acids. Germline V CDR1 and CDR2: SGHTA, FQGNSA. Losses at the gene ends were 0 bases for V and 5 bases for J; bases not matched to a gene: 2.

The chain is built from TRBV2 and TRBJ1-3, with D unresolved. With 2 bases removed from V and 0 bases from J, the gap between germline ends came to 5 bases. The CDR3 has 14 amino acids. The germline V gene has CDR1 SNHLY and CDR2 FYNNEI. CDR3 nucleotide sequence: TGTGCCAGCAGTGAAACCAGCTCTGGAAACACCATATATTTT. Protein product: CASSETSSGNTIYF.

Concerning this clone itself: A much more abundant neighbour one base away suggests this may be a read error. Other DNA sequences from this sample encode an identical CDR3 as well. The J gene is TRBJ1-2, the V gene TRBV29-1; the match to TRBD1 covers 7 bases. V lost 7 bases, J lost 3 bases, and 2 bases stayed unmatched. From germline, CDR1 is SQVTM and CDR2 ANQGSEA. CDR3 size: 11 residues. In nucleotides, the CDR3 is TGCAGCGCAGGACAGGACTATGGCTACACCTTC. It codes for CSAGQDYGYTF.

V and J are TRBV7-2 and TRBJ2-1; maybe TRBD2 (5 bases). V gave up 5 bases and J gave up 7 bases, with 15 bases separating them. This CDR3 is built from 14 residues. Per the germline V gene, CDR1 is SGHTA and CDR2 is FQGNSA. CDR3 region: CASSRAMGGNEQFF. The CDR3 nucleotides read TGTGCCAGCAGCCGCGCAATGGGCGGGAATGAGCAGTTCTTC.

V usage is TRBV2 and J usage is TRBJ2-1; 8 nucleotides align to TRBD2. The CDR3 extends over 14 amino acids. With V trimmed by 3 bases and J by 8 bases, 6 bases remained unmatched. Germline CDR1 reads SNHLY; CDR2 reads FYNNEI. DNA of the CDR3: TGTGCCAGCAGTGAGAATCCAGCGGGGGATGAGCAGTTCTTC. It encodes CASSENPAGDEQFF.

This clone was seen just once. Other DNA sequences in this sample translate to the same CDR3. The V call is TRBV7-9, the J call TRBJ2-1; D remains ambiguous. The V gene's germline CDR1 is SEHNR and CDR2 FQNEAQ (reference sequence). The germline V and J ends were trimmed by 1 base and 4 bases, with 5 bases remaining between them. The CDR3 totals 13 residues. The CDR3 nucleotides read TGTGCCAGCAGCTTAGACTCATACAATGAGCAGTTCTTC. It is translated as CASSLDSYNEQFF.

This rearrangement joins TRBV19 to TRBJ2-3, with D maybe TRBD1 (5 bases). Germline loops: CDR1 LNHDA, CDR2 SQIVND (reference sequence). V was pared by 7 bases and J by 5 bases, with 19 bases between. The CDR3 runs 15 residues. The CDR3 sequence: CASNNRDRRIDTQYF. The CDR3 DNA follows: TGTGCCAGTAACAATCGCGACAGAAGAATAGATACGCAGTATTTT.

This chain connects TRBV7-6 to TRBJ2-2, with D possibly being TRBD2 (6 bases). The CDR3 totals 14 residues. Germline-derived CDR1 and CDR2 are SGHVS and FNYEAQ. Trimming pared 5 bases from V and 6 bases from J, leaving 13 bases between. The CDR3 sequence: CASSILTSSGELFF. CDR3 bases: TGTGCCAGCAGCATCTTGACTAGTTCCGGGGAGCTGTTTTTT.

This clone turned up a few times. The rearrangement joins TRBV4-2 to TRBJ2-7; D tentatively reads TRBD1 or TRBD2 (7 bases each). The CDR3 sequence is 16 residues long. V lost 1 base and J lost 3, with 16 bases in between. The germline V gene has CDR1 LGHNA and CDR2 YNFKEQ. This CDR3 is CASSQAGGTDLYEQYF. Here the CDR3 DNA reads TGTGCCAGCAGCCAAGCCGGGGGGACAGACCTCTACGAGCAGTACTTC.

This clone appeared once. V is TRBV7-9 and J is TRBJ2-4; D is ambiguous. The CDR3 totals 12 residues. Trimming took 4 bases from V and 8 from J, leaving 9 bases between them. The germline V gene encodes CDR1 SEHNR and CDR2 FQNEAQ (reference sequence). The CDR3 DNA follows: TGTGCCAGCAGCTCCTCCTTGGACATTCAGTACTTC. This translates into CASSSSLDIQYF.

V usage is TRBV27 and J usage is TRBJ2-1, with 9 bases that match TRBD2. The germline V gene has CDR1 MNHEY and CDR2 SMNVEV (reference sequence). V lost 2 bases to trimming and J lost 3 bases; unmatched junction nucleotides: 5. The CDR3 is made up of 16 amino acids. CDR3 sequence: CASSLSSGRVYNEQFF. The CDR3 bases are TGTGCCAGCAGTTTAAGTAGCGGGAGAGTCTACAATGAGCAGTTCTTC.